This is a list of T cell receptor beta chains from one sample in a study of vaccination and CD4 T cells after COVID-19. TCRdb reprocessed the PCR reads with MiXCR, giving one entry per CDR3 protein. The sample contains fewer than 6,500 distinct CDR3 sequences, around 26% of which appear only once. These receptors have no known antigen. Input material: CD4+ T cells from blood, cultured in vitro. These receptors originate from a human donor in good health. The CDR3 runs from the conserved cysteine through the conserved F or W. Each record gives: J gene, D gene, V gene, CDR3 protein. D genes are given only for firm matches.

J: TRBJ2-2
D: .
V: TRBV29-1
CDR3: CSASGVWDTGELFF

J: TRBJ1-6
D: .
V: TRBV5-1
CDR3: CASSLKLEGSPLHF

J: TRBJ1-2
D: .
V: TRBV20-1
CDR3: CSARAGNYGYTF

J: TRBJ2-1
D: TRBD2
V: TRBV20-1
CDR3: CSARDRLAGYNEQFF

J: TRBJ1-1
D: .
V: TRBV5-8
CDR3: CASKNTGLNTEAFF

J: TRBJ1-1
D: .
V: TRBV6-1
CDR3: CALKAEAFF

J: TRBJ2-3
D: TRBD1
V: TRBV6-5
CDR3: CASSSGQETDTQYF

J: TRBJ1-3
D: .
V: TRBV25-1
CDR3: CASSPTGGNTIYF

J: TRBJ2-7
D: .
V: TRBV15
CDR3: CATSRELSRYEQYF

J: TRBJ1-4
D: .
V: TRBV7-9
CDR3: CASRLDREKLFF

J: TRBJ1-3
D: .
V: TRBV20-1
CDR3: CSVQDSGNTIYF

J: TRBJ2-2
D: TRBD2
V: TRBV20-1
CDR3: CSARDQRGAHTGELFF

J: TRBJ1-1
D: .
V: TRBV7-9
CDR3: CASSFIEGTEAFF

J: TRBJ1-6
D: .
V: TRBV21-1
CDR3: CASSRDSSYNSPLHF

J: TRBJ2-6
D: .
V: TRBV6-5
CDR3: CASSYYPDLGSGANVLTF

J: TRBJ1-1
D: .
V: TRBV5-8
CDR3: CASSFTGNLEAFF

J: TRBJ1-2
D: .
V: TRBV23-1
CDR3: CASSQGYGYTF

J: TRBJ2-3
D: .
V: TRBV27
CDR3: CASSFKLLGQSTDTQYF

J: TRBJ1-6
D: .
V: TRBV4-2
CDR3: CASSGGAYNSPLHF

J: TRBJ1-2
D: .
V: TRBV5-6
CDR3: CASTPGQGGYTF